Listed below are T cell receptor beta chains from one sample, sequenced in a study of T-cell reconstitution after alpha-beta-depleted transplantation in children. From the PCR reads, TCRdb called clonotypes with MiXCR, one entry per CDR3 protein. The table lists approximately 170,000 distinct CDR3 sequences, around 10% of them singletons, with 13% in the top ten. Source: PBMCs, taken before TCRalphabeta/CD19-depleted stem cell transplant. The receptors stem from a boy between 2 and 10 years old with acute myeloid leukemia, due to receive a stem cell transplant. Both conserved end residues are part of each CDR3. The D gene is left open where the match is weak. A clone size is listed for some rows: how often the clone was seen (once, few, many), or a class if it is expanded.

clone size	V gene	J gene	D gene	CDR3 protein	CDR3 DNA
many	TRBV6-5	TRBJ1-1	.	CASSLLTGNTEAFF	TGTGCCAGCAGTCTACTTACTGGGAACACTGAAGCTTTCTTT
many	TRBV29-1	TRBJ1-2	.	CSVGTPYSGYTF	TGCAGCGTAGGGACACCTTACTCTGGCTACACCTTC
.	TRBV7-3	TRBJ2-3	.	CASSLIGLMPGSTDTQYF	TGTGCCAGCAGCTTAATTGGGTTGATGCCAGGAAGCACAGATACGCAGTATTTT
many	TRBV6-2/TRBV6-3	TRBJ2-1	TRBD2	CASSVRGGAKYNEQFF	TGTGCCAGCAGTGTACGCGGGGGGGCGAAATACAATGAGCAGTTCTTC
many	TRBV7-2	TRBJ2-4	.	CASSLPGTLGQYF	TGTGCCAGCAGCTTACCAGGGACGCTGGGGCAGTACTTC
many	TRBV5-1	TRBJ2-2	TRBD2	CASSSSGSATGELFF	TGCGCCAGCAGTAGTAGCGGGAGCGCTACCGGGGAGCTGTTTTTT
many	TRBV29-1	TRBJ2-5	.	CSVLIRRQGGETQYF	TGCAGCGTCCTCATTCGGCGGCAGGGTGGAGAGACCCAGTACTTC
many	TRBV13	TRBJ2-5	TRBD2	CASSLGLAGGSGETQYF	TGTGCCAGCAGCCTGGGACTAGCGGGGGGTTCGGGCGAGACCCAGTACTTC
many	TRBV5-5	TRBJ1-1	.	CASSPSITEAFF	TGTGCCAGCAGCCCCTCAATAACTGAAGCTTTCTTT
.	TRBV7-6	TRBJ1-4	.	CASSLAYQGATNEKLFF	TGTGCCAGCAGCTTAGCGTACCAGGGTGCAACTAATGAAAAACTGTTTTTT